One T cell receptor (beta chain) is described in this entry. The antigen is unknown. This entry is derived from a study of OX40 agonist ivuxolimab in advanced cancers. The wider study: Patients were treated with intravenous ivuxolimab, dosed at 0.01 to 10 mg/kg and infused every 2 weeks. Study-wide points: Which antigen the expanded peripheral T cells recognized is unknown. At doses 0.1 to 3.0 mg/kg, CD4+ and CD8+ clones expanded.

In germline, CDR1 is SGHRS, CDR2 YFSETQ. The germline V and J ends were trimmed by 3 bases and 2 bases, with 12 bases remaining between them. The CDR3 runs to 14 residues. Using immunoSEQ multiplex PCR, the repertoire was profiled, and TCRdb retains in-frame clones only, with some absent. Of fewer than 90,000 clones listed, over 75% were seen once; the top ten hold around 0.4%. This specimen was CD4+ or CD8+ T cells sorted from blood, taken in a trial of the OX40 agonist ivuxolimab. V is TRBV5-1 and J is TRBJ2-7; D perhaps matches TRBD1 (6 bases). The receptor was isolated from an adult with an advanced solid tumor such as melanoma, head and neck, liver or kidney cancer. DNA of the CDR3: TGCGCCAGCAGCTCCGGACCAGGGGCCTACGAGCAGTACTTC. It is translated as CASSSGPGAYEQYF.